A single sample is the source of the 5 T cell receptor beta chains below, sequenced in a study of T-cell memory formation after mild COVID-19. TCRdb called the 5' RACE reads again in MiXCR, with one record for every CDR3 protein. The sample holds around 99,000 distinct CDR3 sequences, approximately 15% seen once. Sequenced material: PBMCs or a T cell subset sorted from them (not recorded which). Source of these receptors: a man between 18 and 35 years old who had mild COVID-19 (a few samples of this study predate the infection). Cell type and time point are not known.

This chain connects TRBV27 to TRBJ1-1; a weak D match, TRBD1 (6 bases). In germline, CDR1 is MNHEY, CDR2 SMNVEV (reference sequence). Trimming cost V 5 bases and J 0 bases, with 10 bases left between them. The CDR3 is 14 residues long. The CDR3 nucleotides are TGTGCCAGCAGTCGGACAGCTATGAACACTGAAGCTTTCTTT. Protein product: CASSRTAMNTEAFF.

The chain joins TRBV9 to TRBJ2-4, with 10 bases that match TRBD2. Per germline, CDR1 SGDLS and CDR2 YYNGEE. This CDR3 is built from 14 residues. The J segment lost 9 bases and the V segment lost 3 bases, leaving 6 bases of the junction unmatched. For the CDR3, the DNA is TGTGCCAGCAGCGGCAGGACTAGCGGAGGCATTCAGTACTTC. This encodes CASSGRTSGGIQYF. The complete variable domain, with remaining parts taken from reference TRBV9 and TRBJ2-4, reads DSGVTQTPKHLITATGQRVTLRCSPRSGDLSVYWYQQSLDQGLQFLIQYYNGEERAKGNILERFSAQQFPDLHSELNLSSLELGDSALYFCASSGRTSGGIQYFGAGTRLSVL.

The chain carries TRBV9 and TRBJ1-2, with D possibly TRBD1 on 6 matching bases. The V gene lost 3 bases and the J gene lost 4 bases, with 13 bases spanning the gap. From germline, CDR1 is SGDLS and CDR2 YYNGEE. This CDR3 is built from 14 residues. The CDR3 DNA sequence: TGTGCCAGCAGCGGTAGGGGGAGTGGCTATGGCTACACCTTC. This translates into CASSGRGSGYGYTF. The whole variable domain, remainder taken from reference TRBV9 and TRBJ1-2, is DSGVTQTPKHLITATGQRVTLRCSPRSGDLSVYWYQQSLDQGLQFLIQYYNGEERAKGNILERFSAQQFPDLHSELNLSSLELGDSALYFCASSGRGSGYGYTFGSGTRLTVV.

This clonotype was counted between two and nine times. Here the CDR3 DNA reads TGTGCCAGTTCAGCGGGGGAGGACTCACCCCTCCACTTT. Translation: CASSAGEDSPLHF. The chain employs TRBV19 and TRBJ1-6; possibly TRBD1 for D (5 bases). Trimming took off 8 bases at V and 10 bases at J, with 15 bases between the two ends. CDR3 length equals 13 residues. CDR1 and CDR2 (germline): LNHDA, SQIVND (reference sequence).

This clonotype was recorded a few times. The rearrangement uses TRBV4-1 and TRBJ2-7, with no clear D. The length of the CDR3 is 13 residues. Germline CDR1 reads MGHRA; CDR2 reads YSYEKL. V lost 0 bases, J lost 4 bases, and 7 bases lay in between. The CDR3 DNA reads TGCGCCAGCAGCCAAGATGGTCCGTACGAGCAGTACTTC. Its protein product is CASSQDGPYEQYF.